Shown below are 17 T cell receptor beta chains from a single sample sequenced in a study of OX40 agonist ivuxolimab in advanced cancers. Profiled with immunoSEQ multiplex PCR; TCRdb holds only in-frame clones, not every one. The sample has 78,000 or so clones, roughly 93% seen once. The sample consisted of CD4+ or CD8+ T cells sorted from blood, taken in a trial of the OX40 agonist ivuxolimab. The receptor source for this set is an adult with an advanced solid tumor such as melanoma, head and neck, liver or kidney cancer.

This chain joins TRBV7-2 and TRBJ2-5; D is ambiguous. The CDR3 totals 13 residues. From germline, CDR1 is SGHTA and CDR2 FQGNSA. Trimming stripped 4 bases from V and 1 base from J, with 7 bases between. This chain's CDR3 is CASSYMTQETQYF. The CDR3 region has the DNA TGTGCCAGCAGCTATATGACCCAAGAGACCCAGTACTTC.

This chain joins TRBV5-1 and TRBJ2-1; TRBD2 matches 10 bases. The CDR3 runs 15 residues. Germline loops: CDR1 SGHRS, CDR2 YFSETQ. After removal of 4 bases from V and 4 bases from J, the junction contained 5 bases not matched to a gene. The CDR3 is CASSPGTSVYNEQFF. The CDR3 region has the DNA TGCGCCAGCAGCCCGGGGACTAGCGTTTACAATGAGCAGTTCTTC. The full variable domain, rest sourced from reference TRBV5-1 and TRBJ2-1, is KAGVTQTPRYLIKTRGQQVTLSCSPISGHRSVSWYQQTPGQGLQFLFEYFSETQRNKGNFPGRFSGRQFSNSRSEMNVSTLELGDSALYLCASSPGTSVYNEQFFGPGTRLTVL.

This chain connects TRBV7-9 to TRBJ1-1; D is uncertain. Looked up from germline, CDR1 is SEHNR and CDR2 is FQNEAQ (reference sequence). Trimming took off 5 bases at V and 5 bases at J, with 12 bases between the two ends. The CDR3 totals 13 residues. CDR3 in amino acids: CASSASQGTEAFF. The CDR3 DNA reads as TGTGCCAGCAGCGCTAGCCAAGGTACTGAAGCTTTCTTT. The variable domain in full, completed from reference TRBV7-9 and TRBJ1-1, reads DTGVSQNPRHKITKRGQNVTFRCDPISEHNRLYWYRQTLGQGPEFLTYFQNEAQLEKSRLLSDRFSAERPKGSFSTLEIQRTEQGDSAMYLCASSASQGTEAFFGQGTRLTVV.

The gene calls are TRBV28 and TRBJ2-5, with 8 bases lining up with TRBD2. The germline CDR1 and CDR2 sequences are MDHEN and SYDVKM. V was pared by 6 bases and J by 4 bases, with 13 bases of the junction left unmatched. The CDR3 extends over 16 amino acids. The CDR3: CASSLPLAGGSETQYF. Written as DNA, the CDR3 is TGTGCCAGCAGCCTACCTCTCGCGGGAGGATCAGAGACCCAGTACTTC.

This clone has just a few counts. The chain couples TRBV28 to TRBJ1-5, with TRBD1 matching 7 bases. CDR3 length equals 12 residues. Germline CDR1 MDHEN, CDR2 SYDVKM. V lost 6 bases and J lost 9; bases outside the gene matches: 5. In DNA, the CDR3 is TGTGCCAGCAGCCCAGGGGGAAGGCCCCAGCATTTT. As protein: CASSPGGRPQHF.

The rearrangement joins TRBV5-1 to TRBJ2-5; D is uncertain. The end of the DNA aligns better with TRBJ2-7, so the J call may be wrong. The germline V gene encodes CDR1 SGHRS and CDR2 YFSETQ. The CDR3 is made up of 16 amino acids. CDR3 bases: TGCGCCAGCAGCTTGGCCGCCGGATCCCCCTCCTACGAGCAGTACTTC. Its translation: CASSLAAGSPSYEQYF.

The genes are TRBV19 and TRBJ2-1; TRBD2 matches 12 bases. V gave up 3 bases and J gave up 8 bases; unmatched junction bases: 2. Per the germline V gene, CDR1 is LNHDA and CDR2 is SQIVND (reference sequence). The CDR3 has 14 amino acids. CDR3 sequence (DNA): TGTGCCAGTAGTATGACTAGCGGGAGCGATGAGCAGTTCTTC. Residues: CASSMTSGSDEQFF.

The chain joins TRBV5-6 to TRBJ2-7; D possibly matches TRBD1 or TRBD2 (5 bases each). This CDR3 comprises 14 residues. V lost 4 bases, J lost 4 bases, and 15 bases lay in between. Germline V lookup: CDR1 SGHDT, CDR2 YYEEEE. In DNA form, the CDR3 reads TGTGCCAGCAGCGGGGTCGCCAGGGAGTACGAGCAGTACTTC. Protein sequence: CASSGVAREYEQYF. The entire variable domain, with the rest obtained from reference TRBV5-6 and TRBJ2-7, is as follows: DAGVTQSPTHLIKTRGQQVTLRCSPKSGHDTVSWYQQALGQGPQFIFQYYEEEERQRGNFPDRFSGHQFPNYSSELNVNALLLGDSALYLCASSGVAREYEQYFGPGTRLTVT.

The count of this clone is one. The CDR3 nucleotides read TGTGCCAGCAAGGGTCCCACAGATACGCAGTATTTT. Its translation is CASKGPTDTQYF. V usage is TRBV6-9 and J usage is TRBJ2-3; D not certain. The ends were cut back, 7 bases at V and 2 bases at J, with 7 bases in the middle. This CDR3 comprises 12 residues. The germline V gene encodes CDR1 MNHGY and CDR2 SVAAGI.

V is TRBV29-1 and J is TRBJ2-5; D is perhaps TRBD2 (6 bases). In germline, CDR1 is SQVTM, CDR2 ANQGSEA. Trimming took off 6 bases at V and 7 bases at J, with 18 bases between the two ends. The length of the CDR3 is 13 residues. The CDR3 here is CSVAEDAGGTQYF. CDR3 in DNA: TGCAGCGTGGCTGAGGATGCCGGGGGGACCCAGTACTTC.

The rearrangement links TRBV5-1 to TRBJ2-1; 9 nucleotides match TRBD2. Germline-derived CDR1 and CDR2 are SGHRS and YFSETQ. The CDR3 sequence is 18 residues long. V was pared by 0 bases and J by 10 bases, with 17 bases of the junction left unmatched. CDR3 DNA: TGCGCCAGCAGCTTGGATCCGGGACAGATTAGCGGGAGCGGGGAGCAGTTCTTC. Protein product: CASSLDPGQISGSGEQFF.

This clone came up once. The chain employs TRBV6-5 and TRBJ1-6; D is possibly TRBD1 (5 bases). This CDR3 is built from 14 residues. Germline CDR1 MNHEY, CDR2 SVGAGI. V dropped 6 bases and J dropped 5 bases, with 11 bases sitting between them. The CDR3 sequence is CASRMDTNNSPLHF. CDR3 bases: TGTGCCAGCAGGATGGACACCAATAATTCACCCCTCCACTTT.

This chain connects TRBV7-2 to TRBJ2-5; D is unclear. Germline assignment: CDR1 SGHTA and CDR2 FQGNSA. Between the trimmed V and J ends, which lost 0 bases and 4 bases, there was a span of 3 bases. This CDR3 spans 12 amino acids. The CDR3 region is CASSLATETQYF. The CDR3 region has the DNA TGTGCCAGCAGCTTAGCCACAGAGACCCAGTACTTC. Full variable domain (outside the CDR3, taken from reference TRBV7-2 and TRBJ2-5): GAGVSQSPSNKVTEKGKDVELRCDPISGHTALYWYRQSLGQGLEFLIYFQGNSAPDKSGLPSDRFSAERTGGSVSTLTIQRTQQEDSAVYLCASSLATETQYFGPGTRLLVL.

CDR3 protein: CASSPPDSYEQYF. In DNA, the CDR3 is TGTGCCAGCTCACCACCCGACAGCTACGAGCAGTACTTC. V and J are TRBV18 and TRBJ2-7; tentatively, D is TRBD1 (5 bases). Germline V CDR1 and CDR2: KGHSH, LQKENI. The CDR3 is made up of 13 amino acids. V dropped 0 bases and J dropped 3 bases, with 6 bases sitting between them.

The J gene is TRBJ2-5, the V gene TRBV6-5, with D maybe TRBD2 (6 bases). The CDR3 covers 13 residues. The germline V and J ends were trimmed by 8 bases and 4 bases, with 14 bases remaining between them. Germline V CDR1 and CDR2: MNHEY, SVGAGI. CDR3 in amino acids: CASPPSEGETQYF. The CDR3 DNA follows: TGTGCCAGCCCCCCTAGCGAGGGAGAGACCCAGTACTTC.

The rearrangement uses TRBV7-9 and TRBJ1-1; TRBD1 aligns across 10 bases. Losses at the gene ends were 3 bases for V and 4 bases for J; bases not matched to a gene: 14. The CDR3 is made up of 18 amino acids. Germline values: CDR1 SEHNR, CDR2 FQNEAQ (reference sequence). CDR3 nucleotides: TGTGCCAGCAGCTTCCCGGGGGGACAGGGGTTCTCGAGCACTGAAGCTTTCTTT. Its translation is CASSFPGGQGFSSTEAFF.

The CDR3 DNA is TGTGCCAGCAGCTTAGGGGACAGAAACACCGGGGAGCTGTTTTTT. It codes for CASSLGDRNTGELFF. The chain joins TRBV7-2 to TRBJ2-2; 7 bases fit TRBD1. The J segment lost 2 bases and the V segment lost 1 base, leaving 1 base of the junction unmatched. The CDR3 runs 15 residues. Germline V CDR1 and CDR2: SGHTA, FQGNSA.